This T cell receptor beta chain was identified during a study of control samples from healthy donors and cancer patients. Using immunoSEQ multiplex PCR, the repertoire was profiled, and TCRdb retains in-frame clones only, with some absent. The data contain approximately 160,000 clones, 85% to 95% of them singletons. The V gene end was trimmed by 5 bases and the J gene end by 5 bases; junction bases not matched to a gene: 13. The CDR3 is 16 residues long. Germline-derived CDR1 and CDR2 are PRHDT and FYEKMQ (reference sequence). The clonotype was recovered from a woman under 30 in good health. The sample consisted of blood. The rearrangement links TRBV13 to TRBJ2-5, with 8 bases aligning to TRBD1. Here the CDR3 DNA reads TGTGCCAGCAGCCACAGGGCCCAGGGGGCGAAGGAGACCCAGTACTTC. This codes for CASSHRAQGAKETQYF.